This TCR beta chain derives from a study of T-cell reconstitution after alpha-beta-depleted transplantation in children. For TCRbeta, the library was prepared with unique molecular identifiers. TCRdb independently ran MiXCR on the PCR reads; one entry per CDR3 protein. The sample lists a few hundred thousand distinct CDR3 sequences, around 10% occurring once. This CDR3 comprises 15 residues. V shed 7 bases and J 7 bases; nucleotides not matched to a gene: 8. Looked up from germline, CDR1 is MNHNS and CDR2 is SASEGT. This clonotype has more than one count but fewer than ten. The sequence was collected from a human donor who donated a stem cell graft to a child with acute lymphoblastic leukemia. V and J are TRBV6-1 and TRBJ1-6; 9 bases map to TRBD1. Sample: PBMCs from the stem cell graft donor, taken from the stem cell graft. The CDR3 loop reads CASNLGQGINSPLHF. The CDR3 DNA follows: TGTGCCAGCAACCTTGGACAGGGGATAAATTCACCCCTCCACTTT.